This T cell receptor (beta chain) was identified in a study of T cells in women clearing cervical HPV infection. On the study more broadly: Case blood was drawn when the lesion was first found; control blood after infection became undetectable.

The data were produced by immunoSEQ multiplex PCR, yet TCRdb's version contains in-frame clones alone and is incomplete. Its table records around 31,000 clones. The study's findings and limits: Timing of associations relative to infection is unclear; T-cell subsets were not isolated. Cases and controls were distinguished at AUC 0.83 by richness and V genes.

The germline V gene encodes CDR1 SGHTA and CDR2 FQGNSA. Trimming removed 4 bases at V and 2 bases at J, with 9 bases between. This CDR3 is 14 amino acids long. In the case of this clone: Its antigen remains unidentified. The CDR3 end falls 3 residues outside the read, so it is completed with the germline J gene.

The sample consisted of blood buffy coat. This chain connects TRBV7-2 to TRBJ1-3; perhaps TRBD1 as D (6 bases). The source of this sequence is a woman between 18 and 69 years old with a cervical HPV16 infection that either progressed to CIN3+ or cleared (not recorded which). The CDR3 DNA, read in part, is TGTGCCAGCAGCTCCGGACAGCCTGGAAACACC. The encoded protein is CASSSGQPGNT. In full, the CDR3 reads CASSSGQPGNTIYF. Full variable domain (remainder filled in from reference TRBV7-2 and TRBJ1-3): GAGVSQSPSNKVTEKGKDVELRCDPISGHTALYWYRQSLGQGLEFLIYFQGNSAPDKSGLPSDRFSAERTGGSVSTLTIQRTQQEDSAVYLCASSSGQPGNTIYFGEGSWLTVV.